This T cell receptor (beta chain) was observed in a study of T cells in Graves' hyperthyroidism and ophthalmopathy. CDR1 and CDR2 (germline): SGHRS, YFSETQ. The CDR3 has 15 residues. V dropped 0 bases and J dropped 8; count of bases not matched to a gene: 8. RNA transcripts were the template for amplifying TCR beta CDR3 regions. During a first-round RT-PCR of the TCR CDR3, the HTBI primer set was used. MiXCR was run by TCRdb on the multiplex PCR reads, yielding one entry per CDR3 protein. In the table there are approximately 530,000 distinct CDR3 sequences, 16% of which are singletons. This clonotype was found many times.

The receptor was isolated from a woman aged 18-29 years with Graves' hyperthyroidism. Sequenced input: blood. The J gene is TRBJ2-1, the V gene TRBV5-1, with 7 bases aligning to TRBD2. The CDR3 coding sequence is TGCGCCAGCAGCTTGGTGGGCGGGAGAATGGATGAGCAGTTCTTC. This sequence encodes CASSLVGGRMDEQFF.